This T cell receptor beta chain was retrieved from a study of cytomegalovirus exposure and HLA in healthy donors. Study-wide points: Follow-up analysis found HLA locus-dependent TCR association rates, highest for DRB1 and lowest for HLA-C. It was likely that a cluster of highly shared sequence variants was a sequencing artifact.

The length of the CDR3 is 11 residues. V lost 1 base, J lost 9 bases, and 10 bases lay in between. From germline, CDR1 is SQVTM and CDR2 ANQGSEA. In this sample, this clone turned up a few times. Its cognate antigen is unknown. The PCR contained 60 Vbeta and 13 Jbeta primers. Per the original data handling: An analysis performed later counted roughly 79 million unique TCR beta chains (roughly 10 million of them shared). The data were produced by immunoSEQ multiplex PCR, yet TCRdb's version contains in-frame clones alone and is incomplete. Clone size and V and J calls were adopted from that table, with D and trimming inferred from the DNA. Found here are 150,000 to 200,000 clones, around 84% of them singletons; the top ten hold approximately 8%.

The specimen was PBMCs. The rearrangement links TRBV29-1 to TRBJ2-7; D is unresolved. This sequence originates from a male donor in good health and CMV-seropositive. CDR3 bases: TGCAGCGTTGAAGGGGCTACCGTGCAGTACTTC. This sequence encodes CSVEGATVQYF.